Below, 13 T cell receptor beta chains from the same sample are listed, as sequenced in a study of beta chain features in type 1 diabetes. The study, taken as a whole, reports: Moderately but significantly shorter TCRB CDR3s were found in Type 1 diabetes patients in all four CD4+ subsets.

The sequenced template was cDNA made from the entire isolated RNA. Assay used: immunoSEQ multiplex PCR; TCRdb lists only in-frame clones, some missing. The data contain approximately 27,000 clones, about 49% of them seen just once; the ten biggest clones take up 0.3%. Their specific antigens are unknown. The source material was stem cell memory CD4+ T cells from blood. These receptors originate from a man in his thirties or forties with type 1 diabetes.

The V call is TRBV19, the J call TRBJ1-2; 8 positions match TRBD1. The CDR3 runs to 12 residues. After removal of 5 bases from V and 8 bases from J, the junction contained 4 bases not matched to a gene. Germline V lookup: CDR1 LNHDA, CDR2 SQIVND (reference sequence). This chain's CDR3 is CASSDRTGGYTF. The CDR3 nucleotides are TGTGCCAGTAGTGACCGGACAGGGGGCTACACCTTC.

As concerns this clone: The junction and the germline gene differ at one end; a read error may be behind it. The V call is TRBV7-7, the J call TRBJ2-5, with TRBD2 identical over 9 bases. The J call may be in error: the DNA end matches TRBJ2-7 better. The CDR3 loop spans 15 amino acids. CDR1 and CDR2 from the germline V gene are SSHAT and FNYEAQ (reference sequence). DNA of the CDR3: TGTGCTAGCAGCGGGGGGTGGTGGGACTACTACGAGCAGTACTTC. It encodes CASSGGWWDYYEQYF.

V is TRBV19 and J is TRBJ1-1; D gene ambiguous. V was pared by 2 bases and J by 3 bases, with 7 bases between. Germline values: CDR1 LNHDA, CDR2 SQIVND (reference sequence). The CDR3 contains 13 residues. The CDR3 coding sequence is TGTGCCAGTAGTATACGGGGAGACACTGAAGCTTTCTTT. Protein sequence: CASSIRGDTEAFF.

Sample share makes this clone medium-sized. Here the CDR3 DNA reads TGTGCCAGTAGTAGCGGATTAGCCAAAAACATTCAGTACTTC. It encodes CASSSGLAKNIQYF. V is TRBV19 and J is TRBJ2-4; D is undetermined. V lost 4 bases and J lost 0, with 7 bases in between. The CDR3 loop spans 14 amino acids. The germline V gene encodes CDR1 LNHDA and CDR2 SQIVND (reference sequence).

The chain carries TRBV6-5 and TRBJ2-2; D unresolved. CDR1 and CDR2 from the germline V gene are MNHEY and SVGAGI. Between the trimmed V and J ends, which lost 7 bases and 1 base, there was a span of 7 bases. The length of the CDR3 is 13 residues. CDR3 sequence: CASKVRNTGELFF. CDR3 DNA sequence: TGTGCCAGCAAAGTGAGGAACACCGGGGAGCTGTTTTTT.

The CDR3 coding sequence is TGTGCCAGCGGGACAGGGAGCTATGGCTACACCTTC. Its translation: CASGTGSYGYTF. The chain links TRBV27 to TRBJ1-2; 9 bases line up with TRBD1. Germline CDR1 is MNHEY and CDR2 is SMNVEV (reference sequence). J lost 4 bases, V lost 8 bases, and 2 bases had no gene match. There are 12 residues in the CDR3.

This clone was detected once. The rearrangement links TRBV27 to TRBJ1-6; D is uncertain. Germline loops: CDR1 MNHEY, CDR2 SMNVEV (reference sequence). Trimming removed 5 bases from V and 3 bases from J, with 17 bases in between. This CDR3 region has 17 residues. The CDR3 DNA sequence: TGTGCCAGCAGTCCCATTGGAGGGTACGGCTATAATTCACCCCTCCACTTT. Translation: CASSPIGGYGYNSPLHF.

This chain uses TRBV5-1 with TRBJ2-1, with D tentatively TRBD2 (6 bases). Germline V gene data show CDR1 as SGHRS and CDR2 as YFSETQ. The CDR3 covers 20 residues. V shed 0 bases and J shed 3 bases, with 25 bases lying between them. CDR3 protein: CASSLDASERWRALYNEQFF. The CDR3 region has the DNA TGCGCCAGCAGCTTGGACGCCAGCGAACGCTGGAGGGCCCTCTACAATGAGCAGTTCTTC.

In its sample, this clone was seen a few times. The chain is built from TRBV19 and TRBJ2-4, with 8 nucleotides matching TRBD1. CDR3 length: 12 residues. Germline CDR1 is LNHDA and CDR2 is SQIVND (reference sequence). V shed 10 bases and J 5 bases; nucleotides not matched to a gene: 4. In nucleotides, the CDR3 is TGTGCCAACCCACAGGGGGAAAACATTCAGTACTTC. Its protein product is CANPQGENIQYF.

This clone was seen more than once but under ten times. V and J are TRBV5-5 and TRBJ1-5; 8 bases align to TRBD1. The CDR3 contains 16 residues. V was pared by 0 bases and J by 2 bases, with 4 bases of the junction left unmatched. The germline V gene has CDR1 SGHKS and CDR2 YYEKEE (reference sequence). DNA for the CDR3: TGTGCCAGCAGCTTGGCGATGACAGGGGGCAATCAGCCCCAGCATTTT. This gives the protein CASSLAMTGGNQPQHF.

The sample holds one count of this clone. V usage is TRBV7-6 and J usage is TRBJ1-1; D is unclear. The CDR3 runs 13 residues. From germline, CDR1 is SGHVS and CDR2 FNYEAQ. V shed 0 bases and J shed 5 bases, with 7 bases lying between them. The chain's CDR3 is CASSLAGPTEAFF. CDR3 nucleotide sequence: TGTGCCAGCAGCTTAGCGGGCCCTACTGAAGCTTTCTTT. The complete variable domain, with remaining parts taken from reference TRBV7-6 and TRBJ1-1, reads GAGVSQSPRYKVTKRGQDVALRCDPISGHVSLYWYRQALGQGPEFLTYFNYEAQQDKSGLPNDRFSAERPEGSISTLTIQRTEQRDSAMYRCASSLAGPTEAFFGQGTRLTVV.

This CDR3 is CASSPSGLAGVTYNEQFF. CDR3 in DNA: TGCGCCAGCAGCCCCTCGGGACTAGCGGGAGTGACCTACAATGAGCAGTTCTTC. The chain combines TRBV5-1 with TRBJ2-7, with 14 bases matching TRBD2. TRBJ2-1 matches the DNA end more closely, so the J call is doubtful. This CDR3 spans 18 amino acids. Germline V gives CDR1 SGHRS, CDR2 YFSETQ.

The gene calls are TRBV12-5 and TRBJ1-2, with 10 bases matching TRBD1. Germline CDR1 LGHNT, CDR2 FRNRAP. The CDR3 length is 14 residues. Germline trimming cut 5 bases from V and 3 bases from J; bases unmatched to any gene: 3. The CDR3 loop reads CASGTGQGDYGYTF. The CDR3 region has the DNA TGTGCTAGTGGTACCGGACAGGGGGACTATGGCTACACCTTC.